Only a few counts were recorded for the clone carrying this T cell receptor beta chain. Antigen: not known. The data stem from a study of post-analysis software for immune sequencing data. The TCR beta cDNA libraries carried unique molecular identifiers. Input amounts of about 0.85 to 10 million T cells were used. These gave roughly 0.5 million cDNA molecules, so each molecule approximated one T cell. TCRdb ran MiXCR on the PCR reads and lists one entry per CDR3 protein. Among roughly 540,000 distinct CDR3 sequences listed, around a third were seen once. Regarding the study as a whole: Relative to controls, patients had about 5 TRBV segments at higher frequency, with TRBV5-6, TRBV5-1 and TRBV20-1 among these. Samples made in the same batch grouped tightly together by F measure.

The CDR3 covers 14 residues. Germline CDR1 reads SGHAT; CDR2 reads FQNNGV. Sequencing used blood. The sequence was obtained from a girl aged 2-17 years with multiple sclerosis. This rearrangement joins TRBV11-2 to TRBJ2-1; the D gene is possibly TRBD1 (6 bases). The last part of the DNA fits TRBJ2-7 better; the J call may be wrong. The CDR3 loop is CASSLGQGFSEQYF. The DNA of the CDR3 is TGTGCCAGCAGCTTAGGGCAGGGGTTCAGCGAGCAGTACTTC.